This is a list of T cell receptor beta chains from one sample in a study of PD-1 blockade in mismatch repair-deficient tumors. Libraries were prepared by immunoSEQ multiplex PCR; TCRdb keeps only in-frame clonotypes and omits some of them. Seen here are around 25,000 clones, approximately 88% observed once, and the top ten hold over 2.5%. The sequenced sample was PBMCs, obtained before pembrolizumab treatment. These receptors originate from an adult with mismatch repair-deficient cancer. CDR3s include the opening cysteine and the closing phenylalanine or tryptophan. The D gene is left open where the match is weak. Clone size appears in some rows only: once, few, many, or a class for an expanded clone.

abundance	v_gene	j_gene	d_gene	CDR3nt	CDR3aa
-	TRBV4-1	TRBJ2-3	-	TGCGCCAGCAGCCAAGTGCAGGGAACAGATACGCAGTATTTT	CASSQVQGTDTQYF
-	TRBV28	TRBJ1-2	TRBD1	TGTGCCAGCAGGGTGACAGGGAGTACTTATGGCTACACCTTC	CASRVTGSTYGYTF
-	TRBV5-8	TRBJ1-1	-	TGTGCCAGCAGCTCGAATATGGGACAGAACACTGAAGCTTTCTTT	CASSSNMGQNTEAFF
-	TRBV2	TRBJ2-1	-	TGTGCCAGCAGGGCCAGCAGCGGACCCAATGAGCAGTTCTTC	CASRASSGPNEQFF
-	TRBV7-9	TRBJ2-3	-	TGTGCCAGCAGCTTAGGACAGTCCACAGATACGCAGTATTTT	CASSLGQSTDTQYF
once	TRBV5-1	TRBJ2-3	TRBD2	TGCGCCAGCAGCTTGGGACTAGCGGGACCTCGCGTGCATACGCAGTATTTT	CASSLGLAGPRVHTQYF
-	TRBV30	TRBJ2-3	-	TGTGCCTGGAGTGTATCGGGAGAGGGTACGCAGTATTTT	CAWSVSGEGTQYF
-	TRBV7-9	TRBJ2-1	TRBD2	TGTGCCAGCAGCTTAGTAGATCTGGGACTAGCGGGAGGTCATGAGCAGTTCTTC	CASSLVDLGLAGGHEQFF
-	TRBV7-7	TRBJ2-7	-	TGTGCTAGCAGCGTCGGGACTCCCCCCGACGAGCAGTACTTC	CASSVGTPPDEQYF
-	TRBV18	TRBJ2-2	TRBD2	TGTGCCAGCTCAGGTGGACTAGCCCTGAACACCGGGGAGCTGTTTTTT	CASSGGLALNTGELFF
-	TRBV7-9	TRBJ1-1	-	TGTGCCAGCAGCTTAGAGGGGCCGAACACTGAAGCTTTCTTT	CASSLEGPNTEAFF
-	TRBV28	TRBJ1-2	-	TGTGCCAGCAGCCCGCGGGCGGCGGTGTATGGCTACACCTTC	CASSPRAAVYGYTF